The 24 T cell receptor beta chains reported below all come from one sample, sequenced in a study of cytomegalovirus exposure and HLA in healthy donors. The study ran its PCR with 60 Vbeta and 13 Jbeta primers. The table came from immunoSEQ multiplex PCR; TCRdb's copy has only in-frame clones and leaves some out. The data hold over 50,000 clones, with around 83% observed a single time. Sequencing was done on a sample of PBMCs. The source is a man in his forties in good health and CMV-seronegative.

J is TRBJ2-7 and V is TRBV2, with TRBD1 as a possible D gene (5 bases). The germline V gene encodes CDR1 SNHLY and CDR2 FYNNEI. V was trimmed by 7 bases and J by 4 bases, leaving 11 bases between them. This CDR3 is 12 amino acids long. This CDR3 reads CASIGRVYEQYV. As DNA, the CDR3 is TGTGCCAGCATTGGCAGGGTGTACGAGCAGTACGTC.

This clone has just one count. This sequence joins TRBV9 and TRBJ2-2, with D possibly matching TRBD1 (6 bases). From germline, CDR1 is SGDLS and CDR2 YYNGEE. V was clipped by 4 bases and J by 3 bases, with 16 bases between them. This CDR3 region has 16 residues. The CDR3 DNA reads TGTGCCAGCAGCCTACAGGGTAGGACGGACACCGGGGAGCTGTTTTTT. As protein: CASSLQGRTDTGELFF. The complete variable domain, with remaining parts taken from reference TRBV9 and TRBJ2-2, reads DSGVTQTPKHLITATGQRVTLRCSPRSGDLSVYWYQQSLDQGLQFLIQYYNGEERAKGNILERFSAQQFPDLHSELNLSSLELGDSALYFCASSLQGRTDTGELFFGEGSRLTVL.

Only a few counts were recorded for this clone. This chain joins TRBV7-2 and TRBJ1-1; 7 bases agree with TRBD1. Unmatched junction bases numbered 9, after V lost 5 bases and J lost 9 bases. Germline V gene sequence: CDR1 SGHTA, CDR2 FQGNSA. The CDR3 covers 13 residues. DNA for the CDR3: TGTGCCAGCAGCCCAACGGACAGGCAAAAAGCTTTCTTT. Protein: CASSPTDRQKAFF.

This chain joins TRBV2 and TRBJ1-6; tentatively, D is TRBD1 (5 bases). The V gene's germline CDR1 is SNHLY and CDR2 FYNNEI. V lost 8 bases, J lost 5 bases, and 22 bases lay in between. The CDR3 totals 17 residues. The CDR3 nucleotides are TGTGCCAGCGCGTACCTTAACAGCAGGGCCGATAATTCACCCCTCCACTTT. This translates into CASAYLNSRADNSPLHF.

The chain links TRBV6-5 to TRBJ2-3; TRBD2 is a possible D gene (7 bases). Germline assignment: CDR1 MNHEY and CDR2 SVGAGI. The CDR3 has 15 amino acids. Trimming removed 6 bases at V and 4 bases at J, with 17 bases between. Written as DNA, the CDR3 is TGTGCCAGCAGGACCGCGGGGGCGGGGGCAGATACGCAGTATTTT. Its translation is CASRTAGAGADTQYF.

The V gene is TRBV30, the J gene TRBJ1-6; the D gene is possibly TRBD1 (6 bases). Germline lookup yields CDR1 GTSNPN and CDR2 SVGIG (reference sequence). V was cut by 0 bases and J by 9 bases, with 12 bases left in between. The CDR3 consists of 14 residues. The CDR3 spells CAWSVNREGSPLHF. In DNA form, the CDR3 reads TGTGCCTGGAGTGTAAACAGGGAAGGTTCACCCCTCCACTTT.

The CDR3 is CASSSVQGAGTEAFF. The CDR3 DNA is TGTGCCAGCAGCTCAGTACAGGGGGCAGGCACTGAAGCTTTCTTT. This sequence joins TRBV7-2 and TRBJ1-1; TRBD1 matches at 9 bases. The V gene end was trimmed by 4 bases and the J gene end by 4 bases; junction bases not matched to a gene: 7. CDR1 and CDR2 (germline): SGHTA, FQGNSA. The CDR3 length is 15 residues.

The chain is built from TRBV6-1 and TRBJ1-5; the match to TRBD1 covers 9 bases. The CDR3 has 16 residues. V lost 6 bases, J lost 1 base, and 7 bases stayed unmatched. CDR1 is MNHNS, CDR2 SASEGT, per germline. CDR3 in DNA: TGTGCCAGCAGGGAACAGGGGGCCTCGAGCAATCAGCCCCAGCATTTT. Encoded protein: CASREQGASSNQPQHF.

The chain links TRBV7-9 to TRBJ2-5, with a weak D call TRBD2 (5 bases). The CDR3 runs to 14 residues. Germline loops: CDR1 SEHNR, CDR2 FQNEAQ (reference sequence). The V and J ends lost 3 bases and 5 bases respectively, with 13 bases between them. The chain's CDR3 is CASSLGSVGETQYF. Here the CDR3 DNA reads TGTGCCAGCAGCTTGGGTAGCGTGGGGGAGACCCAGTACTTC.

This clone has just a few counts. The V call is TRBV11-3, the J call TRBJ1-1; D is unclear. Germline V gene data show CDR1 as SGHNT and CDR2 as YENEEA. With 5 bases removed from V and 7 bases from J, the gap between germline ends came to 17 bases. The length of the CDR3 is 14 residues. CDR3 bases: TGTGCCAGCAGCACCCGATTGAGCCCCCTTGAAGCTTTCTTT. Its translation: CASSTRLSPLEAFF.

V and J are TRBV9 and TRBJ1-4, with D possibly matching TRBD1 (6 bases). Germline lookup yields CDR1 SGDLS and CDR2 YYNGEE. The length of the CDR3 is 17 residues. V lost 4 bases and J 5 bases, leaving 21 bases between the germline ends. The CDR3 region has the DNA TGTGCCAGCAGCCACCCATCTCGGGGGGCACCCAATGAAAAACTGTTTTTT. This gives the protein CASSHPSRGAPNEKLFF.

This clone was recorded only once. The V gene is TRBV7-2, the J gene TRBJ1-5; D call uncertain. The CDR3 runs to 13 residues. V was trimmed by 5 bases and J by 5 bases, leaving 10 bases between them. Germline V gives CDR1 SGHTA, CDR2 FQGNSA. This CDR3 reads CASSKSSDQPQHF. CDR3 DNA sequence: TGTGCCAGCAGCAAATCTTCGGATCAGCCCCAGCATTTT.

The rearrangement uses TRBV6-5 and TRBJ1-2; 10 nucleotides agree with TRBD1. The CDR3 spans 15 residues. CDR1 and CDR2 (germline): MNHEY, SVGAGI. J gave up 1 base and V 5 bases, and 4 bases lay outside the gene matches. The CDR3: CASSTRTGGNYGYTF. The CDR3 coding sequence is TGTGCCAGCAGTACAAGGACAGGGGGTAACTATGGCTACACCTTC.

CDR3 in amino acids: CAISESDSFYGYTF. The CDR3 coding sequence is TGTGCCATCAGTGAGTCGGACAGTTTCTATGGCTACACCTTC. The rearrangement uses TRBV10-3 and TRBJ1-2; maybe TRBD1 (6 bases). Germline V gene sequence: CDR1 ENHRY, CDR2 SYGVKD. CDR3 size: 14 residues. The ends were cut back, 0 bases at V and 4 bases at J, with 9 bases in the middle.

This CDR3 reads CASSSLGGQETQYF. In DNA, the CDR3 is TGTGCCAGCAGCTCACTCGGCGGACAAGAGACCCAGTACTTC. The chain combines TRBV7-2 with TRBJ2-5; D unresolved. This CDR3 comprises 14 residues. The germline gives CDR1 SGHTA, CDR2 FQGNSA. Trimming took off 4 bases at V and 2 bases at J, with 11 bases between the two ends.

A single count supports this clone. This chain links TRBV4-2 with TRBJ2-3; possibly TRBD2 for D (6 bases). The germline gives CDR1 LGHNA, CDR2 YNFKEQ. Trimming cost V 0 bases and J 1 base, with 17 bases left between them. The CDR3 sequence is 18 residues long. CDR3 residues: CASSQDWSSEWGTDTQYF. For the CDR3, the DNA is TGTGCCAGCAGCCAAGATTGGTCTAGCGAGTGGGGCACAGATACGCAGTATTTT.

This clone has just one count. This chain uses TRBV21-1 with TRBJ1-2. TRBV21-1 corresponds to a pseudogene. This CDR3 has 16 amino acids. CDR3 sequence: CASSTRETHVFYGYTF. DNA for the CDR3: TGTGCCAGCAGCACAAGGGAGACTCATGTCTTCTATGGCTACACCTTC.

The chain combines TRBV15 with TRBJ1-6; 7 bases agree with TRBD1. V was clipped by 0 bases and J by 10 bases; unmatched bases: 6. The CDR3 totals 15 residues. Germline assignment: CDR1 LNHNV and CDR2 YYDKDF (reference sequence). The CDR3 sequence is CATSRERQGGSPLHF. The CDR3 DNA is TGTGCCACCAGCAGAGAGAGACAGGGAGGCTCACCCCTCCACTTT.

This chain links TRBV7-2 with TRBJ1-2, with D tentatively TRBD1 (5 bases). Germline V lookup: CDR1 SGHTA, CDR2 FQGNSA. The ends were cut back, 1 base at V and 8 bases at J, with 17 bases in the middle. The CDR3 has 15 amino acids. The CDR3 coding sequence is TGTGCCAGCAGCTTAGGTTCCAGGGCAACCGGGGGCTACACCTTC. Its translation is CASSLGSRATGGYTF. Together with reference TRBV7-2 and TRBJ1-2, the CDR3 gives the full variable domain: GAGVSQSPSNKVTEKGKDVELRCDPISGHTALYWYRQSLGQGLEFLIYFQGNSAPDKSGLPSDRFSAERTGGSVSTLTIQRTQQEDSAVYLCASSLGSRATGGYTFGSGTRLTVV.

The CDR3 nucleotides are TGTGCCAGCAGCGTTACAGTTATCAAATTGAACACTGAAGCTTTCTTT. It translates to CASSVTVIKLNTEAFF. The genes are TRBV11-2 and TRBJ1-1; D gene ambiguous. The CDR3 extends over 16 amino acids. V lost 5 bases and J lost 0, with 16 bases in between. Germline loops: CDR1 SGHAT, CDR2 FQNNGV.

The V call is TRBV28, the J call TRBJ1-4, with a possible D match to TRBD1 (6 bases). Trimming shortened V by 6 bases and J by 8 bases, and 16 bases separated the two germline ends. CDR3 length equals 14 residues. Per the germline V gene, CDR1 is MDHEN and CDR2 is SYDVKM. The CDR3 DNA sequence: TGTGCCAGCAGCGTGACCGGGACAAAGGAAAAACTGTTTTTT. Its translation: CASSVTGTKEKLFF.

CDR3 nucleotide sequence: TGTGCCAGCAGCTTGGGGATAGCGGGGGGGCAAGAGACCCAGTACTTC. The encoded protein is CASSLGIAGGQETQYF. This chain joins TRBV5-4 and TRBJ2-5, with 11 bases that match TRBD2. This CDR3 has 16 residues. Germline-derived CDR1 and CDR2 are SGHNT and YYREEE (reference sequence). V shed 0 bases and J 2 bases; nucleotides not matched to a gene: 3.

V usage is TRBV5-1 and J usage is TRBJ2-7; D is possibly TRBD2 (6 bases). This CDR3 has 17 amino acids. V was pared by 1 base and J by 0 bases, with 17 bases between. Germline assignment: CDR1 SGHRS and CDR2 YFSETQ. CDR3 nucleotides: TGCGCCAGCAGCTTGTTGGGAGGCACCCCCAGCTCCTACGAGCAGTACTTC. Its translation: CASSLLGGTPSSYEQYF.

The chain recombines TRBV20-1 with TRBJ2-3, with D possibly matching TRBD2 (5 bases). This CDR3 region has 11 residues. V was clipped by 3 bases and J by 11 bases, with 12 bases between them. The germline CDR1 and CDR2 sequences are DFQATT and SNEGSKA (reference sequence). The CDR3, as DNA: TGCAGTGCTAGTCGCGCGGGCAAGCAGTATTTT. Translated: CSASRAGKQYF.